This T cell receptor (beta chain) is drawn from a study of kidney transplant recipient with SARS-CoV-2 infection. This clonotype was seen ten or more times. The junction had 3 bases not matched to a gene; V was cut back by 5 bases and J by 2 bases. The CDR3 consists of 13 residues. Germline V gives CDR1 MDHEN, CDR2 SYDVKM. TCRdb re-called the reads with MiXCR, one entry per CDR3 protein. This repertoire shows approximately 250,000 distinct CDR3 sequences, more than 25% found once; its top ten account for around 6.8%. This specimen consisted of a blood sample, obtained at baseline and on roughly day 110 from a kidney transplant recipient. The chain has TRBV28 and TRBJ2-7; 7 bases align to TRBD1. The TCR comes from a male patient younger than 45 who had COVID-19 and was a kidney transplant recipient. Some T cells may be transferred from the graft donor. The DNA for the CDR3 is TGTGCCAGCAGTGACAGGGACCCCTACGAGCAGTACTTC. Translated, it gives CASSDRDPYEQYF. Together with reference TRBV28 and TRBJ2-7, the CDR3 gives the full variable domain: DVKVTQSSRYLVKRTGEKVFLECVQDMDHENMFWYRQDPGLGLRLIYFSYDVKMKEKGDIPEGYSVSREKKERFSLILESASTNQTSMYLCASSDRDPYEQYFGPGTRLTVT.